Listed below are T cell receptor beta chains from one sample, sequenced in a study of blood T cell repertoires in COVID-19. Using immunoSEQ multiplex PCR, the repertoire was profiled, and TCRdb retains in-frame clones only, with some absent. The sample yields about 59,000 clones, 65% to 80% seen once. Sequenced sample: peripheral blood. All receptors come from a human donor in a cohort sampled during active COVID-19. CDR3s include the opening cysteine and the closing phenylalanine or tryptophan. The D gene is left open where the match is weak. Not every row has a clone size; where given, it reads once, few, many or a size class.

clone size: medium-sized; V gene: TRBV27; D gene: TRBD1; J gene: TRBJ2-2; CDR3 DNA: TGTGCCAGCAGGGGACAGGGGGACACCGGGGAGCTGTTTTTT; CDR3 protein: CASRGQGDTGELFF
clone size: .; V gene: TRBV5-1; D gene: .; J gene: TRBJ1-3; CDR3 DNA: TGCGCCAGCAGCCCCAACCCAACAGGGATGGCTGGAAACACCATATATTTT; CDR3 protein: CASSPNPTGMAGNTIYF
clone size: .; V gene: TRBV11-2; D gene: TRBD2; J gene: TRBJ2-5; CDR3 DNA: TGTGCCAGCAGCTTAAATCTGGCGGGAGGAACGATACAAGAGACCCAGTACTTC; CDR3 protein: CASSLNLAGGTIQETQYF
clone size: once; V gene: TRBV2; D gene: .; J gene: TRBJ2-7; CDR3 DNA: TGTGCCAGCAGTGAAGAGCAGGAGGACTACGAGCAGTACTTC; CDR3 protein: CASSEEQEDYEQYF
clone size: .; V gene: TRBV10-2; D gene: TRBD2; J gene: TRBJ2-3; CDR3 DNA: TGCGCCAGCAGTAGCGGGAGCCGAGATACGCAGTATTTT; CDR3 protein: CASSSGSRDTQYF
clone size: .; V gene: TRBV15; D gene: TRBD1; J gene: TRBJ2-7; CDR3 DNA: TGTGCCACCAGCAGAGGGGACAGGGTGGAAAGTGTCGAGCAGTACTTC; CDR3 protein: CATSRGDRVESVEQYF
clone size: .; V gene: TRBV24-1; D gene: .; J gene: TRBJ1-2; CDR3 DNA: TGTGCCACCAGTACGACTGTAGATGGCTACACCTTC; CDR3 protein: CATSTTVDGYTF
clone size: .; V gene: TRBV27; D gene: .; J gene: TRBJ1-5; CDR3 DNA: TGTGCCAGCCGGTACCGGTCCGACGGGGAATCTCAGCCCCAGCATTTT; CDR3 protein: CASRYRSDGESQPQHF
clone size: .; V gene: TRBV4-3; D gene: TRBD1; J gene: TRBJ1-4; CDR3 DNA: TGCGCCAGCAGACCTAGACAGGGGGCATATGAAAAACTGTTTTTT; CDR3 protein: CASRPRQGAYEKLFF
clone size: .; V gene: TRBV29-1; D gene: .; J gene: TRBJ2-1; CDR3 DNA: TGCAGCGTTGAAGAAACAGGCAACTACAATGAGCAGTTCTTC; CDR3 protein: CSVEETGNYNEQFF
clone size: .; V gene: TRBV2; D gene: .; J gene: TRBJ2-3; CDR3 DNA: TGTGCCAGCAACGGTGGAGATACGCAGTATTTT; CDR3 protein: CASNGGDTQYF
clone size: once; V gene: TRBV19; D gene: TRBD2; J gene: TRBJ2-5; CDR3 DNA: TGTGCCAGTAGGCCCGAGGGGGTCGGGAGGGATCGGGAGACCCAGTACTTC; CDR3 protein: CASRPEGVGRDRETQYF
clone size: once; V gene: TRBV6-6; D gene: .; J gene: TRBJ1-2; CDR3 DNA: TGTGTCAGCAGTTACTCTTACAGGGAGAGTTATGGCTACACCTTC; CDR3 protein: CVSSYSYRESYGYTF
clone size: .; V gene: TRBV5-1; D gene: TRBD1; J gene: TRBJ2-7; CDR3 DNA: TGCGCCAGCAGCTATACTGCCGGGACAGGGAACGAGCAGTACTTC; CDR3 protein: CASSYTAGTGNEQYF
clone size: few; V gene: TRBV11-2; D gene: TRBD1; J gene: TRBJ2-7; CDR3 DNA: TGTGCCAGCAGCCGACAGGGGTACTACGAGCAGTACTTC; CDR3 protein: CASSRQGYYEQYF
clone size: .; V gene: TRBV24-1; D gene: TRBD2; J gene: TRBJ2-3; CDR3 DNA: TGTGCCACCAGTGATTCGGTAGCGGGGAAAGGTACAGATACGCAGTATTTT; CDR3 protein: CATSDSVAGKGTDTQYF
clone size: .; V gene: TRBV3-1/TRBV3-2; D gene: TRBD1; J gene: TRBJ1-2; CDR3 DNA: TGTGCCAGCAGCCCACCAACAGGGGCTCGCGGCTACACCTTC; CDR3 protein: CASSPPTGARGYTF
clone size: .; V gene: TRBV28; D gene: TRBD1; J gene: TRBJ1-2; CDR3 DNA: TGTGCCAGCAGTTCAGGGGGGACGGACCTCGTCGGCTACACCTTC; CDR3 protein: CASSSGGTDLVGYTF
clone size: .; V gene: TRBV9; D gene: .; J gene: TRBJ2-3; CDR3 DNA: TGTGCCAGCAGCCCTGGAGCGGCGAGAGATACGCAGTATTTT; CDR3 protein: CASSPGAARDTQYF
clone size: .; V gene: TRBV2; D gene: TRBD1; J gene: TRBJ1-5; CDR3 DNA: TGTGCCAGCAGCTACAGACAGGGGTCGAACAATCAGCCCCAGCATTTT; CDR3 protein: CASSYRQGSNNQPQHF
clone size: .; V gene: TRBV7-9; D gene: .; J gene: TRBJ2-7; CDR3 DNA: TGTGCCAGCAGCTTAATACAGGGCTACGAGCAGTACTTC; CDR3 protein: CASSLIQGYEQYF
clone size: .; V gene: TRBV5-6; D gene: TRBD1; J gene: TRBJ2-5; CDR3 DNA: TGTGCCAGCAGCTCCCCGGGACAGGGGGCCTGGGAGACCCAGTACTTC; CDR3 protein: CASSSPGQGAWETQYF
clone size: .; V gene: TRBV28; D gene: TRBD2; J gene: TRBJ2-1; CDR3 DNA: TGTGCCAGCAGTTTGCTAGCGGGAGGGTCTCGGAATGAGCAGTTCTTC; CDR3 protein: CASSLLAGGSRNEQFF
clone size: .; V gene: TRBV5-1; D gene: TRBD2; J gene: TRBJ2-2; CDR3 DNA: TGCGCCAGCAGTTACGCTAGCGGGAGTGAGGTCACCGGGGAGCTGTTTTTT; CDR3 protein: CASSYASGSEVTGELFF
clone size: .; V gene: TRBV10-1; D gene: .; J gene: TRBJ2-2; CDR3 DNA: TGCGCCAGCAGTGTCCGGCCTAGCGCCAGCTGGAACACCGGGGAGCTGTTTTTT; CDR3 protein: CASSVRPSASWNTGELFF
clone size: .; V gene: TRBV4-3; D gene: .; J gene: TRBJ2-4; CDR3 DNA: TGCGCCAGCAGCCAAGATAGAGTCACAGTGAACATTCAGTACTTC; CDR3 protein: CASSQDRVTVNIQYF
clone size: .; V gene: TRBV5-1; D gene: TRBD1; J gene: TRBJ2-7; CDR3 DNA: TGCGCCAGCAGGGACGGGACAGGGGCTGGTGACGAGCAGTACTTC; CDR3 protein: CASRDGTGAGDEQYF
clone size: .; V gene: TRBV11-3; D gene: .; J gene: TRBJ1-1; CDR3 DNA: TGTGCCAGCAGCCACACAGTGAACACTGAAGCTTTCTTT; CDR3 protein: CASSHTVNTEAFF
clone size: few; V gene: TRBV5-4; D gene: TRBD2; J gene: TRBJ2-7; CDR3 DNA: TGTGCCAGCAGCTTCTTATCGGGGGGGTCCTACGAGCAGTACTTC; CDR3 protein: CASSFLSGGSYEQYF
clone size: .; V gene: TRBV27; D gene: TRBD2; J gene: TRBJ2-1; CDR3 DNA: TGTGCCAGCAGTTCAGGGAGGCTAGCGGAATACAATGAGCAGTTCTTC; CDR3 protein: CASSSGRLAEYNEQFF
clone size: .; V gene: TRBV11-2; D gene: TRBD2; J gene: TRBJ2-3; CDR3 DNA: TGTGCCAGCAGCTTACTGCGGACTAGCGGAACTAGCACAGATACGCAGTATTTT; CDR3 protein: CASSLLRTSGTSTDTQYF
clone size: .; V gene: TRBV7-3; D gene: TRBD2; J gene: TRBJ2-3; CDR3 DNA: TGTGCCAGCGCTAGCGGGAGGATTGGTGGCACAGATACGCAGTATTTT; CDR3 protein: CASASGRIGGTDTQYF
clone size: .; V gene: TRBV19; D gene: .; J gene: TRBJ1-6; CDR3 DNA: TGTGCCAGTAGTATTTGGCGGGAACACGTTAATTCACCCCTCCACTTT; CDR3 protein: CASSIWREHVNSPLHF
clone size: .; V gene: TRBV19; D gene: .; J gene: TRBJ1-2; CDR3 DNA: TGTGTCAGTAGTGCAAGCGGTGGCGGCTATGGCTACACCTTC; CDR3 protein: CVSSASGGGYGYTF
clone size: once; V gene: TRBV18; D gene: TRBD2; J gene: TRBJ2-5; CDR3 DNA: TGTGCCAGCTCACCACTAGCGGGAGAATTGGAGACCCAGTACTTC; CDR3 protein: CASSPLAGELETQYF
clone size: .; V gene: TRBV9; D gene: TRBD1; J gene: TRBJ1-6; CDR3 DNA: TGTGCCAGCAGCGGACAGGGGGGCTATAATTCACCCCTCCACTTT; CDR3 protein: CASSGQGGYNSPLHF
clone size: .; V gene: TRBV7-9; D gene: .; J gene: TRBJ1-1; CDR3 DNA: TGTGCCAGCAGCTTAGCGCTGGGGGGCACTGAAGCTTTCTTT; CDR3 protein: CASSLALGGTEAFF
clone size: .; V gene: TRBV27; D gene: TRBD1; J gene: TRBJ2-3; CDR3 DNA: TGTGCCAGCAGGACAGGGAAAACAGATACGCAGTATTTT; CDR3 protein: CASRTGKTDTQYF
clone size: .; V gene: TRBV6-5; D gene: .; J gene: TRBJ1-2; CDR3 DNA: TGTGCCAGCAGTTCCGGGCGGGATAACTGCATCTTC; CDR3 protein: CASSSGRDNCIF
clone size: .; V gene: TRBV6-1; D gene: TRBD2; J gene: TRBJ2-1; CDR3 DNA: TGTGCCAGCAGTGAAAACGTGGGAGGGATACTCAGCTCCTACAATGAGCAGTTCTTC; CDR3 protein: CASSENVGGILSSYNEQFF